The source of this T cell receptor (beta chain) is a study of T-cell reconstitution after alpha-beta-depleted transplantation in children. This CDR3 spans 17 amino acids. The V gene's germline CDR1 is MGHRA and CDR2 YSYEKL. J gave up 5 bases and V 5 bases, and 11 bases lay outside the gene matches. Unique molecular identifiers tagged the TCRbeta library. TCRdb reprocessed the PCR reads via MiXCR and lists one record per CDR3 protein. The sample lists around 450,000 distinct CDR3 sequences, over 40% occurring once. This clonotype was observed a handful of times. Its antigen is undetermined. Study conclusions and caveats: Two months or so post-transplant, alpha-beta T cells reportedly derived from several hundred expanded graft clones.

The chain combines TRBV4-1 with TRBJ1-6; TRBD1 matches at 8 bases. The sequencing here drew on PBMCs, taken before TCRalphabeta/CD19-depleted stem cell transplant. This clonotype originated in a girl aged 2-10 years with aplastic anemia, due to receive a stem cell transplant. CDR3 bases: TGCGCCAGCAGCGGATCACAGGGGGAACGGGATAATTCACCCCTCCACTTT. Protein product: CASSGSQGERDNSPLHF.